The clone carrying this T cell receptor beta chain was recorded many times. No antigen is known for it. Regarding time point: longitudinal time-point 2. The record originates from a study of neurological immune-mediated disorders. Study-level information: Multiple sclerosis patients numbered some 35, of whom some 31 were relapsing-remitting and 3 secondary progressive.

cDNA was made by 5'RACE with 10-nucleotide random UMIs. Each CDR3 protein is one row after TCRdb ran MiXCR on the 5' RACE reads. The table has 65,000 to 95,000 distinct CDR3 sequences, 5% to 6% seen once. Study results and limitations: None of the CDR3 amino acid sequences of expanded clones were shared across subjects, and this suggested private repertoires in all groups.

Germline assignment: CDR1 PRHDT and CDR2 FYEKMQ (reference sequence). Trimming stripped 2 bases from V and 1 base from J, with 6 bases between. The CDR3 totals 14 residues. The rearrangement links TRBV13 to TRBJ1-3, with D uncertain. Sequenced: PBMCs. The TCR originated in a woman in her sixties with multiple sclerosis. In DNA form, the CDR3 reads TGTGCCAGCAGCTTAAAAGGGTCTGGAAACACCATATATTTT. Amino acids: CASSLKGSGNTIYF.